The clone carrying this T cell receptor beta chain showed up just once. The antigen remains unidentified. The record originates from a study of cytotoxic CD8 clonotypes in ibrutinib-treated CLL. Study-wide context: When averaged across all of the samples, the counts came to hundreds of thousands of productive templates and more than 75,000 productive rearrangements.

V was trimmed by 4 bases and J by 0 bases, leaving 16 bases between them. The length of the CDR3 is 17 residues. The germline V gene has CDR1 SNHLY and CDR2 FYNNEI. Study outcomes and limitations: Elevated clonality accompanied ibrutinib response, with a return toward baseline values at progression. Public clonotypes were seen rarely and were contracted or stable on treatment.

Clones were sequenced by immunoSEQ multiplex PCR, and TCRdb holds only the in-frame ones, with some missing. The data contain about 20,000 clones, about three quarters of them singletons. The sample in question was PBMCs, obtained before ibrutinib treatment. V gene TRBV2 combines with J gene TRBJ1-5; D possibly corresponds to TRBD1 (5 bases). This TCR was sampled from a human donor with chronic lymphocytic leukemia. In DNA form, the CDR3 reads TGTGCCAGCAGTGGCACGGCAGGGCTGTATAGCAATCAGCCCCAGCATTTT. Its translation is CASSGTAGLYSNQPQHF.